The 16 T cell receptor beta chains presented below share a single source sample, sequenced in a study of beta chain features in type 1 diabetes. Isolated RNA was reverse transcribed in full, so expressed TCRB transcripts were sequenced. Profiling relied on immunoSEQ multiplex PCR, and the TCRdb table lists in-frame clones only, not all of them. The sample contains 300,000 to 450,000 clones, over 9.5% of which appear only once. The sample comprised naive CD4+ T cells from blood. Source of these receptors: a man aged 18 to 30 in good health.

CDR3: CASSQGAGNQPQHF. CDR3 bases: TGTGCCAGCTCACAGGGGGCAGGCAATCAGCCCCAGCATTTT. V and J are TRBV2 and TRBJ1-5; 9 bases are shared with TRBD1. The V segment lost 8 bases and the J segment 2 bases; nucleotides outside the gene matches: 4. CDR3 length: 14 amino acids. Germline-derived CDR1 and CDR2 are SNHLY and FYNNEI. Full variable domain (remainder filled in from reference TRBV2 and TRBJ1-5): EPEVTQTPSHQVTQMGQEVILRCVPISNHLYFYWYRQILGQKVEFLVSFYNNEISEKSEIFDDQFSVERPDGSNFTLKIRSTKLEDSAMYFCASSQGAGNQPQHFGDGTRLSIL.

This clone was seen only a few times. The CDR3 spells CAWRSGGTGGYEKLFF. DNA for the CDR3: TGTGCCTGGAGGTCCGGGGGAACAGGGGGCTATGAAAAACTGTTTTTT. V and J are TRBV30 and TRBJ1-4, with 9 bases identical to TRBD1. This CDR3 comprises 16 residues. The junction had 11 bases not matched to a gene; V was cut back by 3 bases and J by 6 bases. Germline values: CDR1 GTSNPN, CDR2 SVGIG (reference sequence).

This clone was observed a few times. V is TRBV7-3 and J is TRBJ2-3; TRBD2 agrees at 15 bases. Germline-derived CDR1 and CDR2 are SGHTA and FQGTGA. Unmatched junction bases numbered 5, after V lost 6 bases and J lost 4 bases. This CDR3 contains 16 residues. CDR3 residues: CASRRGLAGGSDTQYF. CDR3 nucleotide sequence: TGTGCCAGCAGACGTGGACTAGCGGGGGGGTCAGATACGCAGTATTTT.

The V and J genes are TRBV7-2 and TRBJ2-2; D uncertain. V was clipped by 5 bases and J by 11 bases, with 12 bases between them. This CDR3 spans 12 amino acids. The germline gives CDR1 SGHTA, CDR2 FQGNSA. CDR3 protein: CASSPERRELFF. For the CDR3, the DNA is TGTGCCAGCAGCCCCGAGCGTAGAGAGCTGTTTTTT.

This clone showed up just a few times. The chain is built from TRBV9 and TRBJ1-2; D remains ambiguous. Trimming took 0 bases from V and 3 from J, leaving 9 bases between them. The CDR3 length is 14 residues. Germline loops: CDR1 SGDLS, CDR2 YYNGEE. The CDR3 region is CASSVDPGDYGYTF. The DNA for the CDR3 is TGTGCCAGCAGCGTAGATCCAGGCGACTATGGCTACACCTTC.

The J gene is TRBJ2-1, the V gene TRBV7-2; 12 bases fit TRBD2. V lost 4 bases and J lost 4; bases outside the gene matches: 2. Germline lookup yields CDR1 SGHTA and CDR2 FQGNSA. The CDR3 sequence is 15 residues long. The CDR3 DNA is TGTGCCAGCAGCTGGGGGACTAGCGGGTACAATGAGCAGTTCTTC. Translation gives CASSWGTSGYNEQFF.

This clone was recorded a few times. The V and J genes are TRBV7-2 and TRBJ1-6; possible D gene TRBD1, 6 bases. The CDR3 runs to 14 residues. The V gene lost 3 bases and the J gene lost 7 bases, with 10 bases spanning the gap. CDR1 and CDR2 (germline): SGHTA, FQGNSA. The CDR3 reads CASSLNRVNSPLHF. DNA of the CDR3: TGTGCCAGCAGCTTGAACAGGGTAAATTCACCCCTCCACTTT.

This rearrangement joins TRBV7-9 to TRBJ2-1; tentatively, D is TRBD2 (6 bases). V was shortened by 3 bases and J by 8 bases, with 17 bases between the two germline ends. The CDR3 sequence is 15 residues long. Germline CDR1 reads SEHNR; CDR2 reads FQNEAQ (reference sequence). In DNA, the CDR3 is TGTGCCAGCAGCTTCCGGGACTTGCGGACCGATGAGCAGTTCTTC. It specifies CASSFRDLRTDEQFF.

V gene TRBV12-5 combines with J gene TRBJ1-2; TRBD1 matches 7 bases. V trimming: 5 bases; J trimming: 2 bases; junction bases outside the gene matches: 20. This CDR3 has 19 amino acids. In germline, CDR1 is LGHNT, CDR2 FRNRAP. For the CDR3, the DNA is TGTGCTAGTGGTCCAAACACCAAACGACCCGGGACAGTGAACTATGGCTACACCTTC. Its translation: CASGPNTKRPGTVNYGYTF.

The V call is TRBV7-9, the J call TRBJ1-5; D remains unclear. V was shortened by 2 bases and J by 5 bases, with 7 bases between the two germline ends. The germline gives CDR1 SEHNR, CDR2 FQNEAQ (reference sequence). This CDR3 contains 13 residues. CDR3 in DNA: TGTGCCAGCAGCTTACAGCGGGATCAGCCCCAGCATTTT. Translated, it gives CASSLQRDQPQHF. Combining the CDR3 with reference TRBV7-9 and TRBJ1-5 gives the whole variable domain DTGVSQNPRHKITKRGQNVTFRCDPISEHNRLYWYRQTLGQGPEFLTYFQNEAQLEKSRLLSDRFSAERPKGSFSTLEIQRTEQGDSAMYLCASSLQRDQPQHFGDGTRLSIL.

The CDR3 DNA reads as TGCAGCGTTATCGGACTCGGAAGCAATCAGCCCCAGCATTTT. It codes for CSVIGLGSNQPQHF. This chain uses TRBV29-1 with TRBJ1-5; D not resolved. Germline CDR1 SQVTM, CDR2 ANQGSEA. The CDR3 spans 14 residues. V was trimmed by 5 bases and J by 1 base, leaving 12 bases between them.

The J gene is TRBJ1-2, the V gene TRBV10-3, with 8 bases fitting TRBD1. The CDR3 totals 13 residues. The J segment lost 6 bases and the V segment lost 6 bases, leaving 6 bases of the junction unmatched. CDR1 and CDR2 from the germline V gene are ENHRY and SYGVKD. The DNA of the CDR3 is TGTGCCATCAGGGACAGGGAGACAGATGGCTACACCTTC. This encodes CAIRDRETDGYTF.

The rearrangement joins TRBV18 to TRBJ2-2, with 7 bases matching TRBD1. The CDR3 covers 16 residues. In germline, CDR1 is KGHSH, CDR2 LQKENI. J gave up 5 bases and V 3 bases, and 9 bases lay outside the gene matches. The CDR3 protein is CASSPWPQGYTGELFF. The DNA of the CDR3 is TGTGCCAGCTCACCGTGGCCACAGGGGTATACCGGGGAGCTGTTTTTT.

The chain recombines TRBV25-1 with TRBJ1-2; TRBD1 agrees at 8 bases. Germline CDR1 and CDR2: MGHDK and SYGVNS. The CDR3 runs 14 residues. Trimming removed 1 base from V and 6 bases from J; junction bases left unmatched: 4. The CDR3 sequence is CASSESGGRHGYTF. The CDR3 DNA reads TGTGCCAGCAGTGAATCAGGGGGCAGGCATGGCTACACCTTC.

The rearrangement joins TRBV4-2 to TRBJ2-3, with TRBD2 identical over 7 bases. Germline values: CDR1 LGHNA, CDR2 YNFKEQ. V was pared by 1 base and J by 5 bases, with 9 bases of the junction left unmatched. This CDR3 has 16 residues. The CDR3, as DNA: TGTGCCAGCAGCCAAGGCGCGAGACTAGCAGGAGATACGCAGTATTTT. Its protein is CASSQGARLAGDTQYF.

The V gene is TRBV4-1, the J gene TRBJ2-1; maybe TRBD2 (5 bases). V was cut by 0 bases and J by 6 bases, with 18 bases left in between. CDR3 length: 17 residues. Germline V lookup: CDR1 MGHRA, CDR2 YSYEKL. CDR3 region: CASSQETRGLRTNEQFF. Here the CDR3 DNA reads TGCGCCAGCAGCCAAGAGACGCGCGGGCTTAGAACCAATGAGCAGTTCTTC.